This T cell receptor (beta chain) was sequenced in a study of technical replicates of blood from a few donors. The table came from immunoSEQ multiplex PCR; TCRdb's copy has only in-frame clones and leaves some out. The table lists 79,000 or so clones, approximately 91% of them singletons, with approximately 0.4% in the top ten. Sequenced material: T cells isolated from PBMCs. This sequence originates from a human donor in good health.

As DNA, the CDR3 is TGTGCCACCTCGGGACTAGCATCCCAGAACACCGGGGAGCTGTTTTTT. This sequence encodes CATSGLASQNTGELFF. This sequence joins TRBV19 and TRBJ2-2; TRBD2 aligns across 9 bases. The CDR3 covers 16 residues. Trimming took 10 bases from V and 1 from J; bases not matched to a gene: 10. The germline CDR1 and CDR2 sequences are LNHDA and SQIVND (reference sequence).